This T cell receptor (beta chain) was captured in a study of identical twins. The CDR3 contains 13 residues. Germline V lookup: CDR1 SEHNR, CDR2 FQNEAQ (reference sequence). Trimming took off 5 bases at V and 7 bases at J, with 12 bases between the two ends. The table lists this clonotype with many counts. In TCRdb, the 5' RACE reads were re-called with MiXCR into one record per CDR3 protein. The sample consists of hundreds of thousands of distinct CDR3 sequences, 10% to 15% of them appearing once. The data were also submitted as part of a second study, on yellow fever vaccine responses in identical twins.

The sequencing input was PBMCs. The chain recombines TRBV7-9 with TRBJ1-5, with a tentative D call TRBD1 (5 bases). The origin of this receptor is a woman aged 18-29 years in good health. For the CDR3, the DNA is TGTGCCAGCAGCCCCGGAGGACACCAGCCCCAGCATTTT. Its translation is CASSPGGHQPQHF.